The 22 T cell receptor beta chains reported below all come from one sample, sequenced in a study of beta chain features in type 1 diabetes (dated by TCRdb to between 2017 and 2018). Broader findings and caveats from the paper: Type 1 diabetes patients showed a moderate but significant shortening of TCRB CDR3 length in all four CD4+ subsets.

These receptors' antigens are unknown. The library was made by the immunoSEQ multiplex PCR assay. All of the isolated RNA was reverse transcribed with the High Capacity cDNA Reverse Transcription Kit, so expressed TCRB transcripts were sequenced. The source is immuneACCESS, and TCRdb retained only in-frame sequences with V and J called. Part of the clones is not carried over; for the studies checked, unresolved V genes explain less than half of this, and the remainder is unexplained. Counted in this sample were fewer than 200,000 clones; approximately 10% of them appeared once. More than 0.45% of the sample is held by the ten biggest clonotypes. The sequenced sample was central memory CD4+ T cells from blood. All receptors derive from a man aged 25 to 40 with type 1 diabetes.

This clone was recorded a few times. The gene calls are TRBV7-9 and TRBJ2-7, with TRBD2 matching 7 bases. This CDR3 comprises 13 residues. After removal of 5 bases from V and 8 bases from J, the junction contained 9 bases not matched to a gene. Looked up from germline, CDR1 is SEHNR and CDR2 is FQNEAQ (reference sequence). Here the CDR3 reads CASSLWGGKQQYF. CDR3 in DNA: TGTGCCAGCAGCCTCTGGGGGGGAAAGCAGCAGTACTTC.

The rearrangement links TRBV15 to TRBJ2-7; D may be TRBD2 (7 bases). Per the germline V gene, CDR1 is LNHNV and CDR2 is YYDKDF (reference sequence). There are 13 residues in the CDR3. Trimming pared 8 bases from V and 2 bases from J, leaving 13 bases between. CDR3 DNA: TGTGCCACCTCGGGGCGGGGGCCCTACGAGCAGTACTTC. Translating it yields CATSGRGPYEQYF.

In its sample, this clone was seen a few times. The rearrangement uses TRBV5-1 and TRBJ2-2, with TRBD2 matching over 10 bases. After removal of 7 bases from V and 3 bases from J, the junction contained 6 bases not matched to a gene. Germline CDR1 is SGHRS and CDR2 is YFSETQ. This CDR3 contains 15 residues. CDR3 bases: TGCGCCAGCGGGATAGCGGGAGGACACACCGGGGAGCTGTTTTTT. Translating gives CASGIAGGHTGELFF.

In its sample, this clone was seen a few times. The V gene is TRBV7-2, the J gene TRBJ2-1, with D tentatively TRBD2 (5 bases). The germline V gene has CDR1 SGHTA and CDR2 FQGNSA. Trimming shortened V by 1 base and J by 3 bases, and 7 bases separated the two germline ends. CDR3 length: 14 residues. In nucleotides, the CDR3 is TGTGCCAGCAGCTTAGTAACTAGCTACAATGAGCAGTTCTTC. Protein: CASSLVTSYNEQFF.

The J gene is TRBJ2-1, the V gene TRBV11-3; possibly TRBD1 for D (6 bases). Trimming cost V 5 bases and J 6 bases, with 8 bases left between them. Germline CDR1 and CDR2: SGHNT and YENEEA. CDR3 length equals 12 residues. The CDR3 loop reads CASSHRANEQFF. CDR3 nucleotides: TGTGCCAGCAGCCACAGGGCCAATGAGCAGTTCTTC.

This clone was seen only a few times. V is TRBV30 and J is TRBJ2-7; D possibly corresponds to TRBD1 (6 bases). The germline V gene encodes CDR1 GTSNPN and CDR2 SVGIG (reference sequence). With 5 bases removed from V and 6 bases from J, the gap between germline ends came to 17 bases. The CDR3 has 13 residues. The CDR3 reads CAWSRTASSEQYF. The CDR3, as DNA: TGTGCCTGGTCCCGGACAGCCAGTAGCGAGCAGTACTTC. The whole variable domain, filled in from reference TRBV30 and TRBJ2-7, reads SQTIHQWPATLVQPVGSPLSLECTVEGTSNPNLYWYRQAAGRGLQLLFYSVGIGQISSEVPQNLSASRPQDRQFILSSKKLLLSDSGFYLCAWSRTASSEQYFGPGTRLTVT.

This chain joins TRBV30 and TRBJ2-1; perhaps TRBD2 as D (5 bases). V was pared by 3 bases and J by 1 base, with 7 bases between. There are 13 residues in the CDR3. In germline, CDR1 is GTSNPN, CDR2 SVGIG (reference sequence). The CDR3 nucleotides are TGTGCCTGGAGCGGGGTGTCCTACAATGAGCAGTTCTTC. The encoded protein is CAWSGVSYNEQFF.

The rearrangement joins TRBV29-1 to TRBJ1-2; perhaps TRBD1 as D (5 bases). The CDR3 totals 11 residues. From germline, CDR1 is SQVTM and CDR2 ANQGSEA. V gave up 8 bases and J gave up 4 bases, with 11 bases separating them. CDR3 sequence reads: CSTDSTYGYTF. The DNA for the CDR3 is TGCAGCACCGACAGTACCTATGGCTACACCTTC. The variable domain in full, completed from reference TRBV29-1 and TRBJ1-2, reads SAVISQKPSRDICQRGTSLTIQCQVDSQVTMMFWYRQQPGQSLTLIATANQGSEATYESGFVIDKFPISRPNLTFSTLTVSNMSPEDSSIYLCSTDSTYGYTFGSGTRLTVV.

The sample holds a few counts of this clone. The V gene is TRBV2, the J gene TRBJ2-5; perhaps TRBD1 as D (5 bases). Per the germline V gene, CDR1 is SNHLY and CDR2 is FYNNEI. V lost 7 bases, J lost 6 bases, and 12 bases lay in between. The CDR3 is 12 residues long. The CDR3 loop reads CASTGFGQTQYF. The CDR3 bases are TGTGCCAGCACAGGGTTTGGGCAGACCCAGTACTTC.

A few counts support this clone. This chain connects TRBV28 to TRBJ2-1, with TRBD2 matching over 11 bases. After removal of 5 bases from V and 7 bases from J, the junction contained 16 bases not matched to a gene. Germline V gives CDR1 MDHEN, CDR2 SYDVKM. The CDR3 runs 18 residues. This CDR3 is CASSHLGTLLAGVNEQFF. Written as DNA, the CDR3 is TGTGCCAGCAGTCACCTTGGGACTCTACTAGCGGGAGTAAATGAGCAGTTCTTC.

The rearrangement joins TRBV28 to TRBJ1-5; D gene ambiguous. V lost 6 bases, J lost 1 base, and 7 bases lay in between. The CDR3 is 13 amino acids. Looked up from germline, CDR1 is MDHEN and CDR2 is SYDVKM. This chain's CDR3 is CASRWESNQPQHF. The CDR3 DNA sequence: TGTGCCAGCAGGTGGGAGAGCAATCAGCCCCAGCATTTT.

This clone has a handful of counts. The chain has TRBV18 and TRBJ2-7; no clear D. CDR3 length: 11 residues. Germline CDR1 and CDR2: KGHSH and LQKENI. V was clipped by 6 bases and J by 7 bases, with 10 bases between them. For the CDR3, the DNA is TGTGCCAGCTCGCTCCCCGGGGAGCAGTACTTC. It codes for CASSLPGEQYF.

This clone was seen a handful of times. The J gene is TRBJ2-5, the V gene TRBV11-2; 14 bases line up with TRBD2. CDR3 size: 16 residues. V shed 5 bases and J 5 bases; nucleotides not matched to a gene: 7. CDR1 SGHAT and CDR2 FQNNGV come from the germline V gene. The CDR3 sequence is CASSATSGRAFETQYF. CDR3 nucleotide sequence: TGTGCCAGCAGCGCGACTAGCGGGAGGGCCTTCGAGACCCAGTACTTC.

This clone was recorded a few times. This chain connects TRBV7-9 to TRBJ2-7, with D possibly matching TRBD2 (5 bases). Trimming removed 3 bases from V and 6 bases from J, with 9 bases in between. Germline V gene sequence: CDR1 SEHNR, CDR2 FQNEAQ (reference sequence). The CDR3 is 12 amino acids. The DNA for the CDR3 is TGTGCCAGCAGCTTCGCGGGCGGCGAGCAGTACTTC. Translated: CASSFAGGEQYF.

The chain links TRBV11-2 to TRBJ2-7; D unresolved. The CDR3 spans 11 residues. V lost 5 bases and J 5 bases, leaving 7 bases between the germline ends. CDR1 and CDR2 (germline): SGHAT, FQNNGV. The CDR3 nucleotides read TGTGCCAGCAGCCTTTCCCACGAGCAGTACTTC. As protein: CASSLSHEQYF.

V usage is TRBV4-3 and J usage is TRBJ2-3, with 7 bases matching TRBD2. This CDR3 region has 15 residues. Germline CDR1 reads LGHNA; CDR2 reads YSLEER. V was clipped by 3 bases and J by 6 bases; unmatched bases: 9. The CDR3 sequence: CASSQLGAGADTQYF. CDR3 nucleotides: TGCGCCAGCAGCCAGCTAGGGGCGGGAGCGGATACGCAGTATTTT.

DNA for the CDR3: TGTGCCAGCAGATCGACAGGGTCCTCAAGGGGGGCCTATGGCTACACCTTC. Amino acid sequence: CASRSTGSSRGAYGYTF. The chain links TRBV5-4 to TRBJ1-2, with TRBD1 matching over 7 bases. The CDR3 is 17 amino acids. Per the germline V gene, CDR1 is SGHNT and CDR2 is YYREEE (reference sequence). V lost 5 bases to trimming and J lost 4 bases; unmatched junction nucleotides: 17.

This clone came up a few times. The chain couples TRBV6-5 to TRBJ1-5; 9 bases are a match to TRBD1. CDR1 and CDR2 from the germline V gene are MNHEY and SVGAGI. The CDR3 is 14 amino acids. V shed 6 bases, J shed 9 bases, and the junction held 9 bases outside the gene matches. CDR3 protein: CASRKRQGVGPQHF. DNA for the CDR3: TGTGCCAGCAGGAAAAGACAGGGGGTTGGGCCCCAGCATTTT.

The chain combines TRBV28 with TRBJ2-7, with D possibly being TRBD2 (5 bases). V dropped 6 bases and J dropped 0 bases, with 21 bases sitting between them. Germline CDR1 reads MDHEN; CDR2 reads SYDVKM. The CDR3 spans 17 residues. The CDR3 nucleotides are TGTGCCAGCAGGCGGACTTCTCGCGGCATGAGCTCCTACGAGCAGTACTTC. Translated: CASRRTSRGMSSYEQYF.

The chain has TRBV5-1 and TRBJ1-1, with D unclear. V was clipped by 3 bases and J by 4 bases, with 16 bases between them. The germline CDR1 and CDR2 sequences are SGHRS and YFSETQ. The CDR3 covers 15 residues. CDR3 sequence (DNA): TGCGCCAGCAGCTGGGAGTGGTCAGGCGGCACTGAAGCTTTCTTT. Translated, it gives CASSWEWSGGTEAFF. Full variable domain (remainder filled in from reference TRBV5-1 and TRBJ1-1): KAGVTQTPRYLIKTRGQQVTLSCSPISGHRSVSWYQQTPGQGLQFLFEYFSETQRNKGNFPGRFSGRQFSNSRSEMNVSTLELGDSALYLCASSWEWSGGTEAFFGQGTRLTVV.

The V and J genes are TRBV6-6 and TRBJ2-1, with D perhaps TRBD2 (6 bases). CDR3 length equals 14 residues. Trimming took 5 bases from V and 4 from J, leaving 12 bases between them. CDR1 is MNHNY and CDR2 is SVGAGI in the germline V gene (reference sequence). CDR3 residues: CASSLSGEYNEQFF. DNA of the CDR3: TGTGCCAGCAGTCTTAGCGGAGAATACAATGAGCAGTTCTTC.

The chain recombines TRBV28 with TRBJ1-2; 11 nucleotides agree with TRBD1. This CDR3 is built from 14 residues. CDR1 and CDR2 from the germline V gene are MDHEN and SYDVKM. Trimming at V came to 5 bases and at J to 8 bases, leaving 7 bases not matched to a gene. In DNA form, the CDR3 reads TGTGCCAGCAGTCCCCGGGACAGGGGGGACGGCTACACCTTC. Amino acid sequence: CASSPRDRGDGYTF.